This entry is about one T cell receptor beta chain. Assay: immunoSEQ multiplex PCR; the TCRdb copy retains only in-frame clones and omits some. This sample has 25,000 to 30,000 clones, with 80% to 85% found just once. This sample is part of a study of stem cell transplantation in POMP-related autoinflammatory disease. Trimming removed 5 bases from V and 5 bases from J, with 9 bases in between. The V gene's germline CDR1 is MDHEN and CDR2 SYDVKM. This CDR3 comprises 12 residues. This TCR came from a human donor with POMP-related autoinflammation and immune dysregulation (PRAID). Sequenced material: CD4+ T cells from PBMCs, taken before stem cell transplantation. The chain employs TRBV28 and TRBJ2-5, with a weak D call TRBD2 (5 bases). CDR3 amino acids: CASSVPGETQYF. CDR3 nucleotides: TGTGCCAGCAGTGTGCCGGGGGAGACCCAGTACTTC.